This record covers a single T cell receptor (beta chain). Its antigen is not identified. The run depth of the assay was deep. Profiling relied on immunoSEQ multiplex PCR, and the TCRdb table lists in-frame clones only, not all of them. The data show roughly 1,000,000 clones, approximately 80% seen once. The authors divided CD4+ cells into CD45RA+ naive and CD45RA-negative memory subsets. This record comes from a study of shared clonotypes between healthy human individuals. Study-level findings and limits: Larger estimated richness was generally seen in naive subsets than in memory subsets. When compared with the clonotypes that were shared by all four sorted-subset donors, the non-shared clonotypes turned out to have lower generation probabilities.

The CDR3 runs to 16 residues. Losses at the gene ends were 3 bases for V and 4 bases for J; bases not matched to a gene: 11. Germline CDR1 and CDR2: SGDLS and YYNGEE. J is TRBJ2-7 and V is TRBV9; TRBD2 aligns across 9 bases. The sequence was obtained from a man aged 18 to 30 in good health. Some clones in this sample may be carry-over from other donors' samples. The sequencing input was memory CD4+ T cells from PBMCs. Sample subset: CD45RA-negative fraction. CDR3 amino acids: CASSAHSGSRFYEQYF. Here the CDR3 DNA reads TGTGCCAGCAGCGCACATAGCGGGAGCCGGTTTTACGAGCAGTACTTC. The entire variable domain, with the rest obtained from reference TRBV9 and TRBJ2-7, is as follows: DSGVTQTPKHLITATGQRVTLRCSPRSGDLSVYWYQQSLDQGLQFLIQYYNGEERAKGNILERFSAQQFPDLHSELNLSSLELGDSALYFCASSAHSGSRFYEQYFGPGTRLTVT.